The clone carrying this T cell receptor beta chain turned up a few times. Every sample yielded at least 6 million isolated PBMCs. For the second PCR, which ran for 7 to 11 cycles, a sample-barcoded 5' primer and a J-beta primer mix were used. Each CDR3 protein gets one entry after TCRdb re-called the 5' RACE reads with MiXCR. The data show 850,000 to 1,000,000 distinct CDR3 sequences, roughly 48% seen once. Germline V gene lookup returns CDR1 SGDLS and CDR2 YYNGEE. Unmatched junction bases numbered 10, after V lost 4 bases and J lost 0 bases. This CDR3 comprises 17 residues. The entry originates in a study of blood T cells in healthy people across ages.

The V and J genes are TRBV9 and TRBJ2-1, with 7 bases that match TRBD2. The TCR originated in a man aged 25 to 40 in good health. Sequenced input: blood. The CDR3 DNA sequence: TGTGCCAGCAGCCCCCGACCGACTAGCACCTCCTACAATGAGCAGTTCTTC. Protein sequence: CASSPRPTSTSYNEQFF.